A selection of T cell receptor beta chains follows, all from one sample in a study of blood T cell repertoires in COVID-19. Assay: immunoSEQ multiplex PCR; the TCRdb copy retains only in-frame clones and omits some. The table lists tens of thousands of clones, 80% to 90% of them singletons. The material sequenced was peripheral blood. These receptors came from a woman of 80 years or more with active or convalescent COVID-19. Both conserved end residues are part of each CDR3. The D gene is left open where the match is weak. Clone size is stated in some rows and not others, as once, few, many or a class when expanded.

j_call: TRBJ1-3; d_call: TRBD1; clone_size: -; v_call: TRBV5-4; cdr3_nt: TGTGCCAGCAGCCCAGACAGGGGCACTGGAAACACCATATATTTT; cdr3_aa: CASSPDRGTGNTIYF
j_call: TRBJ1-2; d_call: -; clone_size: -; v_call: TRBV6-1; cdr3_nt: TGTGCCAGCAGCCGAAAGGACAGCCCTAACTATGGCTACACCTTC; cdr3_aa: CASSRKDSPNYGYTF
j_call: TRBJ1-1; d_call: -; clone_size: -; v_call: TRBV29-1; cdr3_nt: TGCAGCGTTGAGACAGGCATGAACACTGAAGCTTTCTTT; cdr3_aa: CSVETGMNTEAFF
j_call: TRBJ1-1; d_call: -; clone_size: -; v_call: TRBV15; cdr3_nt: TGTGCCACCAGCGGCGAGCGGGGGAACACTGAAGCTTTCTTT; cdr3_aa: CATSGERGNTEAFF
j_call: TRBJ2-7; d_call: -; clone_size: once; v_call: TRBV30; cdr3_nt: TGTGCCTGGGCCCTCCGGGTGGATGGCGAGCAGTACTTC; cdr3_aa: CAWALRVDGEQYF
j_call: TRBJ2-1; d_call: TRBD2; clone_size: -; v_call: TRBV9; cdr3_nt: TGTGCCAGCAGCTCTCTCCGGGGACTAGTAAACAATGAGCAGTTCTTC; cdr3_aa: CASSSLRGLVNNEQFF
j_call: TRBJ2-5; d_call: TRBD2; clone_size: once; v_call: TRBV5-1; cdr3_nt: TGCGCCAGCAGTGGCGGGAGGGAGACCCAGTACTTC; cdr3_aa: CASSGGRETQYF
j_call: TRBJ2-1; d_call: TRBD1; clone_size: -; v_call: TRBV10-3; cdr3_nt: TGTGCCATCGGGACAGGACAGTACAATGAGCAGTTCTTC; cdr3_aa: CAIGTGQYNEQFF
j_call: TRBJ2-2; d_call: -; clone_size: -; v_call: TRBV18; cdr3_nt: TGTGCCAGCTCACCACAAGGGGGTCCCGGGGAGCTGTTTTTT; cdr3_aa: CASSPQGGPGELFF
j_call: TRBJ2-7; d_call: -; clone_size: -; v_call: TRBV7-3; cdr3_nt: TGTGCCAGCAGCCAAGGGGGTCGATACGAGCAGTACTTC; cdr3_aa: CASSQGGRYEQYF
j_call: TRBJ2-7; d_call: TRBD2; clone_size: -; v_call: TRBV3-1/TRBV3-2; cdr3_nt: TGTGCCAGCAGCCATGGGCTAGCGGGGGTCGAGCAGTACTTC; cdr3_aa: CASSHGLAGVEQYF
j_call: TRBJ1-5; d_call: TRBD1; clone_size: -; v_call: TRBV19; cdr3_nt: TGTGCCAGTCGACGGACAGGGGTAGATCAGCCCCAGCATTTT; cdr3_aa: CASRRTGVDQPQHF
j_call: TRBJ2-7; d_call: TRBD2; clone_size: -; v_call: TRBV19; cdr3_nt: TGTGCCAGTAGCCCCCGAGGCGGGAGGCGTTACGAGCAGTACTTC; cdr3_aa: CASSPRGGRRYEQYF
j_call: TRBJ1-1; d_call: -; clone_size: -; v_call: TRBV20-1; cdr3_nt: TGCAGTGCTAGTCACAACCCTGAAGCTTTCTTT; cdr3_aa: CSASHNPEAFF
j_call: TRBJ2-3; d_call: TRBD2; clone_size: -; v_call: TRBV3-1/TRBV3-2; cdr3_nt: TGTGCCAGCAGCCCCCAACTAGCGGGGCGCTCAGATACGCAGTATTTT; cdr3_aa: CASSPQLAGRSDTQYF
j_call: TRBJ2-6; d_call: TRBD1; clone_size: -; v_call: TRBV13; cdr3_nt: TGTGCCAGCAGCACGAGACAGGGGCCTGGGGCCAACGTCCTGACTTTC; cdr3_aa: CASSTRQGPGANVLTF
j_call: TRBJ1-5; d_call: TRBD1; clone_size: -; v_call: TRBV27; cdr3_nt: TGTGCCAGCAGCCACAGGGGTCAGCCCCAGCATTTT; cdr3_aa: CASSHRGQPQHF